Each of the 27 T cell receptor beta chains below was sequenced from the same sample in a study of cytotoxic CD8 clonotypes in ibrutinib-treated CLL. The assay was immunoSEQ multiplex PCR, and TCRdb's table has in-frame clones only and misses some. The sample lists 160,000 or so clones, under 85% occurring once. Specimen: PBMCs, collected after 24 months of ibrutinib treatment. All receptors derive from a human donor with chronic lymphocytic leukemia.

The rearrangement links TRBV6-5 to TRBJ1-2; 7 nucleotides match TRBD1. The junction had 12 bases not matched to a gene; V was cut back by 6 bases and J by 5 bases. In germline, CDR1 is MNHEY, CDR2 SVGAGI. The CDR3 consists of 15 residues. DNA for the CDR3: TGTGCCAGCAGACAGGGGACCGCAGCAGTATATGGCTACACCTTC. It specifies CASRQGTAAVYGYTF.

The chain recombines TRBV7-3 with TRBJ1-1; D not certain. Trimming took 4 bases from V and 5 from J, leaving 11 bases between them. The CDR3 has 13 residues. Germline V gene sequence: CDR1 SGHTA, CDR2 FQGTGA. CDR3 DNA: TGTGCCAGCAGCTCAACCACCGAAACTGAAGCTTTCTTT. As protein: CASSSTTETEAFF.

The chain has TRBV5-1 and TRBJ2-2; 7 positions match TRBD2. The CDR3 spans 17 residues. Trimming removed 5 bases from V and 1 base from J; junction bases left unmatched: 11. Germline V gene lookup returns CDR1 SGHRS and CDR2 YFSETQ. The CDR3 loop reads CASSLFVTSRNTGELFF. The CDR3 bases are TGCGCCAGCAGTTTGTTCGTGACTAGCAGGAACACCGGGGAGCTGTTTTTT.

The chain combines TRBV6-5 with TRBJ2-7; 13 positions agree with TRBD2. The CDR3 covers 14 residues. Germline V CDR1 and CDR2: MNHEY, SVGAGI. Trimming removed 7 bases from V and 5 bases from J; junction bases left unmatched: 5. The CDR3 sequence: CASKAGLAGDEQYF. CDR3 nucleotide sequence: TGTGCCAGCAAAGCCGGACTAGCGGGGGACGAGCAGTACTTC.

This clone occurred once. V usage is TRBV20-1 and J usage is TRBJ2-3, with D hard to call. V dropped 2 bases and J dropped 5 bases, with 2 bases sitting between them. The CDR3 sequence is 10 residues long. CDR1 and CDR2 from the germline V gene are DFQATT and SNEGSKA (reference sequence). CDR3: CSARKDTQYF. CDR3 bases: TGCAGTGCTAGAAAAGATACGCAGTATTTT.

The J gene is TRBJ2-7, the V gene TRBV28, with a tentative D call TRBD2 (6 bases). The V and J ends lost 3 bases and 7 bases respectively, with 19 bases between them. This CDR3 spans 15 amino acids. Germline loops: CDR1 MDHEN, CDR2 SYDVKM. In DNA, the CDR3 is TGTGCCAGCAGTTTGGGGACGGCATCTCGGGGGGAGCAGTACTTC. Translating it yields CASSLGTASRGEQYF.

The V gene is TRBV6-5, the J gene TRBJ1-5, with D perhaps matching TRBD1 (5 bases). Trimming stripped 0 bases from V and 4 bases from J, with 10 bases between. Germline CDR1 and CDR2: MNHEY and SVGAGI. CDR3 length: 15 residues. The CDR3 DNA reads as TGTGCCAGCAGTTACTCAAATCAGGGAAATCAGCCCCAGCATTTT. Translation gives CASSYSNQGNQPQHF.

This chain uses TRBV11-3 with TRBJ1-2; maybe TRBD1 (6 bases). The CDR3 has 15 amino acids. Trimming took off 4 bases at V and 4 bases at J, with 16 bases between the two ends. Per germline, CDR1 SGHNT and CDR2 YENEEA. In DNA, the CDR3 is TGTGCCAGCAGCTGGGGGGCGTGGAGAGCCTATGGCTACACCTTC. Its protein is CASSWGAWRAYGYTF.

The V and J genes are TRBV6-5 and TRBJ1-4, with TRBD1 matching 7 bases. The V gene's germline CDR1 is MNHEY and CDR2 SVGAGI. This CDR3 contains 15 residues. With V trimmed by 8 bases and J by 2 bases, 8 bases remained unmatched. CDR3 residues: CASARQQGTNEKLFF. The CDR3 DNA is TGTGCCAGCGCGAGGCAACAGGGGACTAATGAAAAACTGTTTTTT.

This chain connects TRBV14 to TRBJ2-5; the D is unclear. Per germline, CDR1 SGHDN and CDR2 FVKESK. Deletions cut 1 base from V and 1 base from J, with 4 bases between. The CDR3 covers 13 residues. For the CDR3, the DNA is TGTGCCAGCAGCCAAGGAATCCAAGAGACCCAGTACTTC. It translates to CASSQGIQETQYF. Together with reference TRBV14 and TRBJ2-5, the CDR3 gives the full variable domain: EAGVTQFPSHSVIEKGQTVTLRCDPISGHDNLYWYRRVMGKEIKFLLHFVKESKQDESGMPNNRFLAERTGGTYSTLKVQPAELEDSGVYFCASSQGIQETQYFGPGTRLLVL.

This chain links TRBV7-9 with TRBJ2-6, with 7 positions matching TRBD1. J lost 5 bases, V lost 6 bases, and 4 bases had no gene match. This CDR3 comprises 14 residues. CDR1 is SEHNR, CDR2 FQNEAQ, per germline (reference sequence). CDR3 DNA: TGTGCCAGCAGAGTCAGGGGGAGGGCCAACGTCCTGACTTTC. As protein: CASRVRGRANVLTF.

This chain links TRBV19 with TRBJ1-2, with D perhaps matching TRBD1 (5 bases). V lost 5 bases and J lost 8, with 15 bases in between. The CDR3 has 13 residues. Germline CDR1 LNHDA, CDR2 SQIVND (reference sequence). DNA of the CDR3: TGTGCCAGTAGTCCTAACCAGGGTAGAGGCTACACCTTC. Translation: CASSPNQGRGYTF.

J is TRBJ2-7 and V is TRBV9; maybe TRBD1 (5 bases). V lost 3 bases and J lost 2, with 6 bases in between. Germline values: CDR1 SGDLS, CDR2 YYNGEE. The length of the CDR3 is 12 residues. CDR3: CASSATAYEQYF. CDR3 coding DNA: TGTGCCAGCAGCGCGACAGCCTACGAGCAGTACTTC.

There are a few counts of this clone. The rearrangement joins TRBV5-5 to TRBJ2-7; no firm D call. The CDR3 covers 14 residues. V was pared by 6 bases and J by 1 base, with 14 bases between. Germline V lookup: CDR1 SGHKS, CDR2 YYEKEE (reference sequence). CDR3 region: CASILGPVSYEQYF. The CDR3 DNA reads TGTGCCAGCATCCTCGGGCCCGTTTCCTACGAGCAGTACTTC.

DNA of the CDR3: TGTGCCAGCAGTGGGATCGGACGGAGTAACTATGGCTACACCTTC. Translating gives CASSGIGRSNYGYTF. This chain links TRBV28 with TRBJ1-2; D is uncertain. With 5 bases removed from V and 1 base from J, the gap between germline ends came to 14 bases. Germline V gives CDR1 MDHEN, CDR2 SYDVKM. The CDR3 extends over 15 amino acids.

The chain carries TRBV7-3 and TRBJ1-1, with a weak D call TRBD1 (5 bases). Trimming pared 0 bases from V and 0 bases from J, leaving 14 bases between. The CDR3 loop spans 17 amino acids. In germline, CDR1 is SGHTA, CDR2 FQGTGA. The CDR3 here is CASSLTKGTAMNTEAFF. The CDR3 nucleotides read TGTGCCAGCAGCTTAACGAAGGGGACGGCTATGAACACTGAAGCTTTCTTT.

The V call is TRBV19, the J call TRBJ2-1; D gene unclear. CDR1 is LNHDA and CDR2 is SQIVND in the germline V gene (reference sequence). Deletions cut 7 bases from V and 8 bases from J, with 9 bases between. CDR3 length: 11 amino acids. DNA of the CDR3: TGTGCCAGTAACCTGGGCCATGAGCAGTTCTTC. Its translation: CASNLGHEQFF.

The chain uses TRBV28 and TRBJ1-2, with unresolved D. This CDR3 has 12 amino acids. Trimming removed 3 bases at V and 8 bases at J, with 10 bases between. Per germline, CDR1 MDHEN and CDR2 SYDVKM. The CDR3 protein is CASSLGRRGYTF. DNA of the CDR3: TGTGCCAGCAGTTTGGGGAGGCGAGGCTACACCTTC.

The chain couples TRBV29-1 to TRBJ1-5, with D possibly TRBD1 on 5 matching bases. This CDR3 region has 14 residues. V dropped 6 bases and J dropped 1 base, with 13 bases sitting between them. Germline loops: CDR1 SQVTM, CDR2 ANQGSEA. CDR3 bases: TGCAGCGTGACCCAGGGTGGGAGCAATCAGCCCCAGCATTTT. This encodes CSVTQGGSNQPQHF.

The V and J genes are TRBV27 and TRBJ2-1; TRBD1 is a possible D gene (5 bases). V was trimmed by 7 bases and J by 4 bases, leaving 17 bases between them. The CDR3 length is 15 residues. CDR1 and CDR2 from the germline V gene are MNHEY and SMNVEV (reference sequence). The CDR3 sequence: CASNPIRVSYNEQFF. The DNA for the CDR3 is TGTGCCAGCAATCCGATCAGGGTCTCGTACAATGAGCAGTTCTTC.

V usage is TRBV6-5 and J usage is TRBJ2-2; TRBD1 might be the D (6 bases). V shed 4 bases and J shed 11 bases, with 11 bases lying between them. Per germline, CDR1 MNHEY and CDR2 SVGAGI. The CDR3 covers 12 residues. CDR3 sequence: CASSSQGPELFF. The CDR3 nucleotides are TGTGCCAGCAGTTCACAGGGTCCTGAGCTGTTTTTT.

The rearrangement joins TRBV6-5 to TRBJ1-1; no definite D call. The V end lost 8 bases, the J end lost 3 bases, and 13 bases lay between the germline ends. The CDR3 contains 13 residues. Germline V gene data show CDR1 as MNHEY and CDR2 as SVGAGI. CDR3 residues: CASGLLPDTEAFF. CDR3 nucleotides: TGTGCCAGCGGCCTCCTCCCTGACACTGAAGCTTTCTTT.

The chain joins TRBV28 to TRBJ2-7, with 10 bases that match TRBD1. After removal of 3 bases from V and 3 bases from J, the junction contained 14 bases not matched to a gene. Per germline, CDR1 MDHEN and CDR2 SYDVKM. The CDR3 spans 18 residues. CDR3 DNA: TGTGCCAGCAGTTTCCCCCGTATAGTGACAGGGGGCTACTACGAGCAGTACTTC. This translates into CASSFPRIVTGGYYEQYF.

The chain uses TRBV6-5 and TRBJ2-7; maybe TRBD2 (6 bases). Trimming removed 2 bases from V and 6 bases from J, with 14 bases in between. The CDR3 contains 14 residues. Germline V gene lookup returns CDR1 MNHEY and CDR2 SVGAGI. Here the CDR3 reads CASSYPARRGEQYF. The CDR3 DNA sequence: TGTGCCAGCAGTTACCCCGCCAGGAGGGGCGAGCAGTACTTC.

V is TRBV12-5 and J is TRBJ2-5, with 7 positions matching TRBD2. The trim removed 6 bases at V and 5 bases at J, leaving 6 bases unmatched. The CDR3 runs to 13 residues. Germline CDR1 is LGHNT and CDR2 is FRNRAP. CDR3 amino acids: CASGSWGGETQYF. CDR3 sequence (DNA): TGTGCTAGTGGCTCGTGGGGAGGGGAGACCCAGTACTTC.

The CDR3: CASKGREGSPLHF. The CDR3 DNA reads TGTGCCAGCAAGGGCAGGGAAGGATCACCCCTCCACTTT. The chain joins TRBV6-5 to TRBJ1-6; a possible D gene is TRBD1 (5 bases). Trimming took off 7 bases at V and 10 bases at J, with 14 bases between the two ends. This CDR3 is 13 amino acids long. In germline, CDR1 is MNHEY, CDR2 SVGAGI.

The gene calls are TRBV4-3 and TRBJ2-2, with D possibly matching TRBD1 (5 bases). CDR1 LGHNA and CDR2 YSLEER come from the germline V gene. The CDR3 has 15 amino acids. The germline V and J ends were trimmed by 7 bases and 2 bases, with 14 bases remaining between them. Here the CDR3 reads CASTRQLGNTGELFF. CDR3 coding DNA: TGCGCCAGCACCCGACAGCTGGGCAACACCGGGGAGCTGTTTTTT.